Listed below are T cell receptor beta chains from one sample, sequenced in a study of T cell repertoires in cytomegalovirus infection. MiXCR, run by TCRdb on the reads, gives a single entry per CDR3 protein. The table shows nearly 700,000 distinct CDR3 sequences, with roughly 33% occurring only once. No antigen is known for these receptors. Sequenced here: cultured PBMCs, sampled from culture after CMV antigen stimulation. The receptors shown here come from a human donor in good health (CMV status not recorded). Some clones in this sample may be carry-over from other donors' samples. CDR3s include the opening cysteine and the closing phenylalanine or tryptophan. D genes are given only for firm matches. Not all rows give a size; the values are once, few, many and, for expanded clones, a class.

clone_size | j_call | v_call | d_call | cdr3_nt | cdr3_aa
- | TRBJ2-7 | TRBV20-1 | TRBD1 | TGCAGTGCTATACGGGACAGGGCCTACGAGCAGTACTTC | CSAIRDRAYEQYF
few | TRBJ2-5 | TRBV7-2 | TRBD2 | TGTGCCAGCAGCTTAGGACTAGCGTTGGAGACCCAGTACTTC | CASSLGLALETQYF
many | TRBJ2-7 | TRBV12-3/TRBV12-4 | TRBD1 | TGTGCCAGCAGTAAGACAGGGCGGATTTACGAGCAGTACTTC | CASSKTGRIYEQYF
- | TRBJ2-7 | TRBV4-1 | - | TGCGCCAGCAGCCAAGCCCTCGGTTCCGAGCAGTACTTC | CASSQALGSEQYF
- | TRBJ1-1 | TRBV7-2 | - | TGTGCCAGCAGCTTATACGCCACCCAGAACACTGAAGCTTTCTTT | CASSLYATQNTEAFF
- | TRBJ2-7 | TRBV12-3/TRBV12-4 | TRBD2 | TGTGCCAGCAGCCCCGCTAGCGGGGGGCTATACGAGCAGTACTTC | CASSPASGGLYEQYF
- | TRBJ2-5 | TRBV6-5 | TRBD2 | TGTGCCAGCAGTAGCGGGAGGTGGGAGACCCAGTACTTC | CASSSGRWETQYF
- | TRBJ2-1 | TRBV7-2 | - | TGTGCCAGCAGCTTAGTGGCAGACTCCTACAATGAGCAGTTCTTC | CASSLVADSYNEQFF
- | TRBJ2-3 | TRBV7-2 | - | TGTGCCAGCAGCTTCGTGCAGAAGACAGATACGCAGTATTTT | CASSFVQKTDTQYF
- | TRBJ1-2 | TRBV7-2 | - | TGTGCCAGCAGCTCCGGCGGCGACTACACCTTC | CASSSGGDYTF
few | TRBJ2-3 | TRBV5-4 | TRBD1 | TGTGCCAGCAGCCGTCGAGGACAGGGGGCTTCAGATACGCAGTATTTT | CASSRRGQGASDTQYF
- | TRBJ1-1 | TRBV18 | - | TGTGCCAGCTCACCAGGGCCACGTTCGAACACTGAAGCTTTCTTT | CASSPGPRSNTEAFF
- | TRBJ1-1 | TRBV10-3 | TRBD1 | TGTGCCATCAGTGAGACCGGGACAGGGGGGACTGAAGCTTTCTTT | CAISETGTGGTEAFF
- | TRBJ2-5 | TRBV6-1 | TRBD1 | TGTGCCAGCAGGCGGGACAGGGGAAGAGAGACCCAGTACTTC | CASRRDRGRETQYF